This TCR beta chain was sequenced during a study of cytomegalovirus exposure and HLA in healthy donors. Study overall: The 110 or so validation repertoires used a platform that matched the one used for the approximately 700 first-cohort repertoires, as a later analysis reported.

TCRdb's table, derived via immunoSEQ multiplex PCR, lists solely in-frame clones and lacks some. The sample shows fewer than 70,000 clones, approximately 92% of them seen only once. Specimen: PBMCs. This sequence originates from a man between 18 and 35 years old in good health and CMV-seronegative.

The chain's CDR3 is CASSKGQGWEPQHF. CDR3 DNA sequence: TGTGCCAGCTCAAAAGGACAGGGATGGGAGCCCCAGCATTTT. V gene TRBV18 combines with J gene TRBJ1-5; 8 bases are shared with TRBD1. Germline V gives CDR1 KGHSH, CDR2 LQKENI. V was pared by 5 bases and J by 8 bases, with 8 bases of the junction left unmatched. The CDR3 consists of 14 residues.